What follows are 7 T cell receptor beta chains derived from one specimen sequenced in a study of beta chain features in type 1 diabetes. Sequencing targeted expressed TCRB transcripts, as all isolated RNA had been reverse transcribed. Sequencing was performed with immunoSEQ multiplex PCR; in TCRdb, only in-frame clones are kept and a portion is missing. Among around 300,000 clones listed, about 10% were seen once. Sequencing was carried out using naive CD4+ T cells from blood. The receptors derive from a woman younger than 45 in good health.

V gene TRBV7-2 combines with J gene TRBJ2-7; 7 positions agree with TRBD2. V lost 5 bases to trimming and J lost 2 bases; unmatched junction nucleotides: 12. CDR1 is SGHTA, CDR2 FQGNSA, per germline. The CDR3 runs 16 residues. The CDR3 DNA follows: TGTGCCAGCAGCCCAGATGGGGCTAGCGGCACCTACGAGCAGTACTTC. It translates to CASSPDGASGTYEQYF.

The CDR3 loop reads CASSQDRGEKLFF. For the CDR3, the DNA is TGCGCCAGCAGCCAAGATCGCGGGGAAAAACTGTTTTTT. This rearrangement joins TRBV4-1 to TRBJ1-4, with D unresolved. The CDR3 runs 13 residues. Trimming cost V 0 bases and J 8 bases, with 7 bases left between them. Germline V gene lookup returns CDR1 MGHRA and CDR2 YSYEKL.

This clone was counted between two and nine times. V gene TRBV28 combines with J gene TRBJ2-7; 11 bases are shared with TRBD2. Trimming cost V 6 bases and J 2 bases; bases outside gene matches: 6. The CDR3 consists of 15 residues. Germline loops: CDR1 MDHEN, CDR2 SYDVKM. Here the CDR3 DNA reads TGTGCCAGCAGCATCCTAGCGGGAGGTCCCTACGAGCAGTACTTC. It yields the protein CASSILAGGPYEQYF.

This sequence joins TRBV19 and TRBJ2-5; 10 nucleotides match TRBD2. The CDR3 contains 14 residues. CDR1 is LNHDA, CDR2 SQIVND, per germline (reference sequence). Losses at the gene ends were 4 bases for V and 3 bases for J; bases not matched to a gene: 2. CDR3 protein: CASSRTSGKETQYF. CDR3 DNA: TGTGCCAGTAGTAGGACTAGCGGCAAAGAGACCCAGTACTTC.

V and J are TRBV9 and TRBJ2-5, with TRBD1 matching over 9 bases. CDR3 length: 15 amino acids. Germline values: CDR1 SGDLS, CDR2 YYNGEE. With V trimmed by 0 bases and J by 5 bases, 5 bases remained unmatched. CDR3 in amino acids: CASSVGSDRGETQYF. The CDR3 DNA sequence: TGTGCCAGCAGCGTAGGGTCGGACAGGGGTGAGACCCAGTACTTC.

V usage is TRBV2 and J usage is TRBJ1-5; D unresolved. The CDR3 is made up of 14 amino acids. V lost 5 bases and J lost 4, with 12 bases in between. Germline V gene sequence: CDR1 SNHLY, CDR2 FYNNEI. Here the CDR3 reads CASSTRSSNQPQHF. The CDR3 DNA reads as TGTGCCAGCAGTACCCGGTCCTCTAATCAGCCCCAGCATTTT.

This clone was counted once. This chain links TRBV5-1 with TRBJ2-5; 12 nucleotides align to TRBD2. The junction had 8 bases not matched to a gene; V was cut back by 7 bases and J by 1 base. This CDR3 spans 16 amino acids. Germline CDR1 is SGHRS and CDR2 is YFSETQ. The CDR3 coding sequence is TGCGCCAGCTACGGCGGGACTAGCGGGTCCCAAGAGACCCAGTACTTC. Amino acid sequence: CASYGGTSGSQETQYF.